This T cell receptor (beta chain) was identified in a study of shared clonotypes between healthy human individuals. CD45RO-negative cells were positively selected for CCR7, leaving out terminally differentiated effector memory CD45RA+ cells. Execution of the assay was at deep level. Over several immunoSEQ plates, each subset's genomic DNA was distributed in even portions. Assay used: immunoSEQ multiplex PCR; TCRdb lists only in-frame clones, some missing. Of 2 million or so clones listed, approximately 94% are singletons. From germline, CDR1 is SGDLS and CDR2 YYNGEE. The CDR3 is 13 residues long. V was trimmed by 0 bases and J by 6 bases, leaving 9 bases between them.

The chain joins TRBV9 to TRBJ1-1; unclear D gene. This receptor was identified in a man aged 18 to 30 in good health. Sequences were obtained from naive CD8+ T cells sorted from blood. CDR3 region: CASSVDIVAEAFF. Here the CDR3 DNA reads TGTGCCAGCAGCGTAGATATAGTCGCTGAAGCTTTCTTT.